This TCR beta chain was observed in a study of OX40 agonist ivuxolimab in advanced cancers. Sequencing used immunoSEQ multiplex PCR; TCRdb keeps in-frame clones, though not all of them. The repertoire includes some 40,000 clones, over 60% of them detected once, and 7.5% to 10% sits in the top ten. The CDR3 totals 11 residues. The V end lost 9 bases, the J end lost 5 bases, and 10 bases lay between the germline ends. Germline values: CDR1 MGHDK, CDR2 SYGVNS. Study results and caveats: Some patients without response likewise showed low normalized clonal expansion.

On this clone itself: Its antigen is currently unknown.

Sequences were derived from CD4+ or CD8+ T cells sorted from blood, sampled in a trial of the OX40 agonist ivuxolimab. The rearrangement joins TRBV25-1 to TRBJ2-5, with D hard to call. The clonotype was recovered from an adult with an advanced solid tumor such as melanoma, head and neck, liver or kidney cancer. Here the CDR3 DNA reads TGTGCCAGTAGAAGAGCGGAGACCCAGTACTTC. It yields the protein CASRRAETQYF.